The subject of this entry is one TCR beta chain. Its specific antigen is unknown. Base qualities are not provided; no much larger clone lies one nucleotide away. The record originates from a study of regulatory T cells in long-lasting Graves disease (dated by TCRdb to about 2021). Background for the entire study: Persistent Graves' disease was defined as antithyroid drug treatment for over 5 years with persistently positive TSH receptor autoantibodies. Peripheral blood TCR sequencing and RNA sequencing compared persistent Graves' disease patients with newly diagnosed Graves' disease patients. Persistent Graves' disease patients in the clinical cohort had taken antithyroid drugs for roughly ten years on average. The study was registered as a clinical trial and conducted in China. A total of about 33 samples underwent TCR sequencing, from some 13 patients with persistent Graves' disease and 20 patients with newly diagnosed Graves' disease. Results and caveats for the whole study, not just this receptor: Peripheral blood alone was examined, since thyroid tissue, which constituted the primary lesion, could not be accessed. Sequencing and analysis were limited to the TCR beta chain. Persistent patients shared more public clonotypes among themselves (around 2,500) than newly diagnosed patients did (roughly 920). The small sample size was acknowledged by the authors as a limitation that may reduce accuracy. Persistent Graves' disease patients showed lower TCR Shannon entropy and fewer highly expanded clones than newly diagnosed patients, suggesting clonal expansion. Preferential use of TRBV28, TRBJ1-2 and TRBJ2-5 was observed in persistent disease, whereas TRBV20-1 and TRBJ2-1 were favored in newly diagnosed disease.

Library creation used multiplex PCR. Sequencing was carried out with an Illumina HiSeq 4000. TCR beta libraries were built with iRepertoire HTBI primers and Arm-PCR amplification of CDR3 regions. Before sequencing, the PCR products underwent gel purification. The published analysis was carried out like this. Across samples, approximately 68 TRBV and 13 to 15 TRBJ segments were identified and used for gene usage analysis of CDR3 amino acid clonotypes. COPE and FqMerger were used to merge the filtered high-quality paired reads into contigs. BLAST was used to align contigs to IMGT TRBV, TRBD and TRBJ reference genes, with CDR3 defined following IMGT. Highly expanded clones were defined as clonotypes with a frequency above 0.1%. Shannon entropy was used to measure repertoire diversity, and the Gini coefficient was used to measure V-J evenness. A clonotype was considered public if more than one individual shared it. Using fastp at Q25 and MiXCR, TCRdb reprocessed the public reads and kept productive beta chains. Records with the same CDR3 protein are collapsed into one entry carrying the most frequent genes and DNA. The V and J calls follow TCRdb's processing rather than the paper's. Across this sample there are 450,000 or so distinct CDR3 sequences, with about 22% seen only once. The top ten clones comprise about an eighth of the sample.

According to the study, the label for this sample's time point signals: persistent/refractory GD, antithyroid drugs over 5 years with positive TRAb. For both TCR sequencing and RNA sequencing, RNA was extracted from PBMCs using TRIzol. The diagnosis of Graves' disease followed American Thyroid Association guidelines. Patients were recruited from an endocrinology department in Xi'an, China. Each patient gave about 10 milliliters of peripheral blood, collected in an EDTA anticoagulant tube. Ficoll Paque Plus density gradient separation was used to isolate PBMCs, and no further T cell sorting was performed. An Agilent 2100 Bioanalyzer and agarose gel were used to assess RNA quality, and a NanoDrop 2000 was used to measure RNA concentration. The CDR3 sequence holds 16 residues, the cysteine and phenylalanine included. Of all the DNA, just the CDR3 is kept, 48 bases in frame from base 1. V trim: 7 bases; J trim: 0 bases; unmatched bases: 7. Looking up the germline V gene yields CDR1 SGHTA and CDR2 FQGTGA.

The rearranged segments are TRBV7-3 and TRBJ2-4; 9 junctional bases match TRBD1. This clonotype was sampled from a female donor with Graves disease. This sample comprised peripheral blood mononuclear cells (PBMCs), obtained when the disease was refractory, from a patient treated with antithyroid drugs. The sequenced DNA is TGTGCCAGCATTCCACAGGGGGCGTCAGCCAAAAACATTCAGTACTTC. Its coded protein is CASIPQGASAKNIQYF.